Shown below are 30 T cell receptor beta chains from a single sample sequenced in a study of regulatory T cells in long-lasting Graves disease. Time point described: newly diagnosed GD, antithyroid drugs for less than 3 months. After RNA was extracted from PBMCs, the TCR library was made from it. Arm-PCR of CDR3 regions and iRepertoire HTBI primers were the basis on which TCR beta libraries were built. From the multiplex PCR reads, TCRdb called clonotypes with MiXCR, one entry per CDR3 protein. The repertoire consists of roughly 560,000 distinct CDR3 sequences, with about 16% occurring once and the leading ten covering approximately 25%. A further study also used this sample, focusing on T cells in Graves' hyperthyroidism and ophthalmopathy.

The starting material was peripheral blood mononuclear cells (PBMCs), obtained at new diagnosis, from a patient treated with antithyroid drugs. The receptors come from a woman between 40 and 65 years old with Graves disease.

This clonotype was seen more than once but under ten times. The J gene is TRBJ1-4, the V gene TRBV2; 7 bases map to TRBD1. Per the germline V gene, CDR1 is SNHLY and CDR2 is FYNNEI. V lost 7 bases to trimming and J lost 3 bases; unmatched junction nucleotides: 2. This CDR3 is built from 13 residues. CDR3 bases: TGTGCCAGCACTGGGACAGCTAATGAAAAACTGTTTTTT. Amino acids: CASTGTANEKLFF.

The chain links TRBV10-3 to TRBJ2-7; TRBD1 matches 12 bases. The V segment lost 7 bases and the J segment 3 bases; nucleotides outside the gene matches: 4. The CDR3 has 14 amino acids. CDR1 ENHRY and CDR2 SYGVKD come from the germline V gene. In DNA form, the CDR3 reads TGTGCCATCACCTGGGACAGGGGGCTCTACGAGCAGTACTTC. As protein: CAITWDRGLYEQYF.

This clonotype was counted between two and nine times. The chain combines TRBV7-2 with TRBJ2-5; 10 bases are shared with TRBD2. Germline CDR1 reads SGHTA; CDR2 reads FQGNSA. The CDR3 covers 18 residues. Trimming removed 1 base from V and 2 bases from J; junction bases left unmatched: 10. The CDR3 coding sequence is TGTGCCAGCAGCTTAGAGCCCCTCCTAGCGGGGGTTCAAGAGACCCAGTACTTC. Translated, it gives CASSLEPLLAGVQETQYF.

This clonotype was observed at least ten times. V gene TRBV9 combines with J gene TRBJ1-1, with a weak D call TRBD1 (5 bases). Trimming took off 4 bases at V and 3 bases at J, with 13 bases between the two ends. This CDR3 has 14 amino acids. Germline-derived CDR1 and CDR2 are SGDLS and YYNGEE. Here the CDR3 DNA reads TGTGCCAGCAGCCCAACAGGCAGCTACACTGAAGCTTTCTTT. Translated, it gives CASSPTGSYTEAFF.

The chain employs TRBV18 and TRBJ2-7; 8 bases align to TRBD2. The CDR3 is made up of 15 amino acids. The V gene's germline CDR1 is KGHSH and CDR2 LQKENI. J lost 7 bases, V lost 5 bases, and 13 bases had no gene match. CDR3 region: CASSTTGTRGGEQYF. The CDR3 nucleotides read TGTGCCAGCTCAACTACCGGGACTAGGGGCGGGGAGCAGTACTTC.

CDR3 nucleotides: TGCGCCAGCAGCAAGTCCGGGGGAACCACAGATACGCAGTATTTT. Protein: CASSKSGGTTDTQYF. This chain uses TRBV10-1 with TRBJ2-3; maybe TRBD2 (6 bases). CDR3 length: 15 amino acids. Germline-derived CDR1 and CDR2 are WNHNN and SYGVQD (reference sequence). The V end was cut by 6 bases, the J end by 2 bases, with 15 bases between.

This clonotype occurred many times. The V gene is TRBV2, the J gene TRBJ2-1, with 9 bases lining up with TRBD1. This CDR3 region has 15 residues. Trimming cost V 6 bases and J 5 bases; bases outside gene matches: 8. Germline CDR1 and CDR2: SNHLY and FYNNEI. CDR3 coding DNA: TGTGCCAGCAGCCACGGACAGGGGCAGGACAATGAGCAGTTCTTC. Protein product: CASSHGQGQDNEQFF.

This clonotype has a count of ten or more. This chain links TRBV12-3 or TRBV12-4 with TRBJ1-6, with TRBD1 as a possible D gene (5 bases). The CDR3 runs to 13 residues. Trimming took off 2 bases at V and 9 bases at J, with 8 bases between the two ends. CDR3 sequence (DNA): TGTGCCAGCAGTTTAAGGGGCGGTTCACCCCTCCACTTT. Translated: CASSLRGGSPLHF.

This clonotype was counted many times. J is TRBJ2-3 and V is TRBV18; 10 nucleotides match TRBD2. Germline trimming cut 3 bases from V and 4 bases from J; bases unmatched to any gene: 7. The CDR3 loop spans 16 amino acids. Germline V lookup: CDR1 KGHSH, CDR2 LQKENI. The CDR3 bases are TGTGCCAGCTCACCCCCGGGTCTAGCGGGGGCAGATACGCAGTATTTT. It translates to CASSPPGLAGADTQYF.

Remarks on this clonotype: A much more abundant neighbour one base away suggests this may be a read error. The chain uses TRBV7-9 and TRBJ2-7; TRBD2 agrees at 9 bases. Germline CDR1 and CDR2: SEHNR and FQNEAQ (reference sequence). This CDR3 is built from 14 residues. The V and J ends lost 5 bases and 2 bases, in that order; junction bases with no gene match: 4. The CDR3 spells CASSPSGATYEQYF. CDR3 sequence (DNA): TGTGCCAGCAGCCCTAGCGGGGCGACCTACGAGCAGTACTTC. Based on the CDR3 plus reference TRBV7-9 and TRBJ2-7, the full variable domain is DTGVSQNPRHKITKRGQNVTFRCDPISEHNRLYWYRQTLGQGPEFLTYFQNEAQLEKSRLLSDRFSAERPKGSFSTLEIQRTEQGDSAMYLCASSPSGATYEQYFGPGTRLTVT.

Regarding this clonotype: The junction does not match germline at one end; this may be a read error. The chain is built from TRBV5-1 and TRBJ1-1; D possibly corresponds to TRBD1 (5 bases). This CDR3 is built from 14 residues. Per the germline V gene, CDR1 is SGHRS and CDR2 is YFSETQ. The CDR3 nucleotides read TGCGCCAGCAGCTTTTCCGGGGGGAACACTGAAACTTTCTTT. Translation gives CASSFSGGNTETFF. Full variable domain (outside the CDR3, taken from reference TRBV5-1 and TRBJ1-1): KAGVTQTPRYLIKTRGQQVTLSCSPISGHRSVSWYQQTPGQGLQFLFEYFSETQRNKGNFPGRFSGRQFSNSRSEMNVSTLELGDSALYLCASSFSGGNTETFFGQGTRLTVV.

There are a few counts of this clonotype. The chain links TRBV19 to TRBJ2-3; 9 bases are shared with TRBD1. The assigned J gene may be wrong: the sequence end matches TRBJ2-5 better. The CDR3 loop spans 15 amino acids. CDR1 and CDR2 (germline): LNHDA, SQIVND (reference sequence). The CDR3 nucleotides are TGTGCCAGTAGGCCGGGACAGGGTAACCGGAGATCCCAGTACTTC. It yields the protein CASRPGQGNRRSQYF.

This clonotype was found a few times. The chain joins TRBV12-3 or TRBV12-4 to TRBJ2-3; TRBD2 matches 11 bases. The ends lost 2 bases at V and 3 bases at J; junction bases unmatched: 4. This CDR3 comprises 16 residues. The CDR3, as DNA: TGTGCCAGCAGTTTAATAGCGGGGGGGCTAACAGATACGCAGTATTTT. This encodes CASSLIAGGLTDTQYF.

V is TRBV7-9 and J is TRBJ2-3; TRBD2 matches 9 bases. The J segment lost 0 bases and the V segment lost 2 bases, leaving 9 bases of the junction unmatched. CDR3 length equals 18 residues. The germline V gene encodes CDR1 SEHNR and CDR2 FQNEAQ (reference sequence). CDR3 amino acids: CASSLKAGGPSSTDTQYF. Here the CDR3 DNA reads TGTGCCAGCAGCTTAAAAGCGGGGGGCCCCTCAAGCACAGATACGCAGTATTTT.

This clonotype was recorded many times. The rearrangement joins TRBV28 to TRBJ1-2; unclear D gene. Looked up from germline, CDR1 is MDHEN and CDR2 is SYDVKM. Trimming removed 6 bases at V and 4 bases at J, with 9 bases between. This CDR3 has 12 amino acids. This chain's CDR3 is CASRRSPYGYTF. The CDR3 coding sequence is TGTGCCAGCAGGAGAAGCCCCTATGGCTACACCTTC.

The J gene is TRBJ2-3, the V gene TRBV6-5; D is uncertain. Between the trimmed V and J ends, which lost 2 bases and 2 bases, there was a span of 5 bases. Germline CDR1 is MNHEY and CDR2 is SVGAGI. The CDR3 has 13 amino acids. The CDR3 region has the DNA TGTGCCAGCAGTTACAGAGCCACAGATACGCAGTATTTT. It codes for CASSYRATDTQYF.

Only a few counts were recorded for this clonotype. This rearrangement joins TRBV12-5 to TRBJ2-5; perhaps TRBD1 as D (6 bases). Germline CDR1 LGHNT, CDR2 FRNRAP. V lost 5 bases and J 5 bases, leaving 9 bases between the germline ends. This CDR3 comprises 12 residues. CDR3 loop: CASGPQGETQYF. The CDR3 nucleotides read TGTGCTAGTGGTCCTCAGGGGGAGACCCAGTACTTC.

This clonotype was detected ten times or more. The rearrangement links TRBV2 to TRBJ2-5; D not certain. V was shortened by 3 bases and J by 4 bases, with 21 bases between the two germline ends. The CDR3 runs 17 residues. Germline values: CDR1 SNHLY, CDR2 FYNNEI. The CDR3 DNA is TGTGCCAGCAGTGATGGGCCTTTTTGGGCCCCCAGAGAGACCCAGTACTTC. This gives the protein CASSDGPFWAPRETQYF.

This clonotype has only a few counts. The rearrangement links TRBV29-1 to TRBJ1-6; 7 bases agree with TRBD1. The junction had 6 bases not matched to a gene; V was cut back by 7 bases and J by 3 bases. The germline gives CDR1 SQVTM, CDR2 ANQGSEA. The CDR3 is made up of 14 amino acids. Here the CDR3 reads CSARTGDYNSPLHF. CDR3 in DNA: TGCAGCGCCCGGACAGGAGACTATAATTCACCCCTCCACTTT.

This clonotype was recorded a few times. CDR3 bases: TGCAGTGCTAGAGTAGGAACAGTCGGGTTGGAAAAACTGTTTTTT. Its protein product is CSARVGTVGLEKLFF. The V and J genes are TRBV20-1 and TRBJ1-4; D gene unclear. The germline gives CDR1 DFQATT, CDR2 SNEGSKA (reference sequence). The CDR3 consists of 15 residues. The V gene lost 1 base and the J gene lost 8 bases, with 17 bases spanning the gap.

At least ten counts were recorded for this clonotype. The chain uses TRBV7-2 and TRBJ1-1; D is possibly TRBD1 (6 bases). Between the trimmed V and J ends, which lost 1 base and 5 bases, there was a span of 17 bases. Germline V gene lookup returns CDR1 SGHTA and CDR2 FQGNSA. The CDR3 sequence is 16 residues long. The CDR3, as DNA: TGTGCCAGCAGCTTAGGGGGATTGGGGGCGATTACTGAAGCTTTCTTT. This codes for CASSLGGLGAITEAFF.

The chain carries TRBV10-3 and TRBJ2-2; maybe TRBD2 (5 bases). Germline-derived CDR1 and CDR2 are ENHRY and SYGVKD. The CDR3 is 13 residues long. V lost 3 bases and J 7 bases, leaving 9 bases between the germline ends. In nucleotides, the CDR3 is TGTGCCATCAGTGACCGGGGAGTCGGGGAGCTGTTTTTT. This encodes CAISDRGVGELFF.

The chain carries TRBV6-1 and TRBJ2-7; D is perhaps TRBD2 (5 bases). This CDR3 region has 14 residues. Germline V gene lookup returns CDR1 MNHNS and CDR2 SASEGT. Trimming left V 7 bases short and J 2 bases short, with 15 bases between. The CDR3 DNA reads as TGTGCCAGCAATTCGGCGGGTTACCCCTACGAGCAGTACTTC. Translation gives CASNSAGYPYEQYF.

This clonotype appeared once. The chain joins TRBV19 to TRBJ1-4, with no clear D. The CDR3 runs to 15 residues. The germline CDR1 and CDR2 sequences are LNHDA and SQIVND (reference sequence). V lost 5 bases, J lost 3 bases, and 13 bases lay in between. CDR3 sequence (DNA): TGTGCCAGTAGTCCTAGGTCAGGTTCTAATGAAAAACTGTTTTTT. Amino acids: CASSPRSGSNEKLFF.

This clonotype was seen ten or more times. The V gene is TRBV11-3, the J gene TRBJ2-3, with D possibly called TRBD1 or TRBD2 (5 bases each). In germline, CDR1 is SGHNT, CDR2 YENEEA. The CDR3 is 14 residues long. Trimming took 6 bases from V and 4 from J, leaving 14 bases between them. The CDR3, as DNA: TGTGCCAGCAGTTCCCTGGGACGCTCAGATACGCAGTATTTT. As protein: CASSSLGRSDTQYF.

This clonotype has ten or more counts. The chain joins TRBV6-9 to TRBJ1-2; D is uncertain. V was trimmed by 4 bases and J by 1 base, leaving 13 bases between them. CDR3 size: 15 residues. Germline loops: CDR1 MNHGY, CDR2 SVAAGI. The chain's CDR3 is CASSSISLYNYGYTF. The CDR3 nucleotides are TGTGCCAGCAGTTCGATTTCACTATATAACTATGGCTACACCTTC.

For the CDR3, the DNA is TGTGCCAGCAGCTCCGGACGTAGCAATCAGCCCCAGCATTTT. The encoded protein is CASSSGRSNQPQHF. The chain uses TRBV5-6 and TRBJ1-5; D gene unclear. CDR1 and CDR2 (germline): SGHDT, YYEEEE. Trimming took 3 bases from V and 0 from J, leaving 7 bases between them. The CDR3 spans 14 residues.

The V gene is TRBV19, the J gene TRBJ2-7; the D is unclear. Germline V gives CDR1 LNHDA, CDR2 SQIVND (reference sequence). The CDR3 is made up of 16 amino acids. Trimming cost V 4 bases and J 0 bases, with 16 bases left between them. CDR3 nucleotides: TGTGCCAGTAGTACAAGTCGAATATCCGGCTCCTACGAGCAGTACTTC. Protein: CASSTSRISGSYEQYF.

This clonotype was counted a few times. This chain joins TRBV19 and TRBJ1-6; 7 positions match TRBD1. The CDR3 is 14 amino acids. CDR1 and CDR2 (germline): LNHDA, SQIVND (reference sequence). The J segment lost 7 bases and the V segment lost 3 bases, leaving 3 bases of the junction unmatched. The CDR3 sequence is CASSIPTGNSPLHF. In DNA, the CDR3 is TGTGCCAGTAGTATTCCGACAGGGAATTCACCCCTCCACTTT.

The chain uses TRBV30 and TRBJ1-1, with D perhaps TRBD1 (5 bases). Germline V gene sequence: CDR1 GTSNPN, CDR2 SVGIG (reference sequence). The V end was cut by 7 bases, the J end by 8 bases, with 11 bases between. This CDR3 region has 10 residues. Here the CDR3 reads CASGRGEAFF. Here the CDR3 DNA reads TGTGCCTCCGGTCGGGGGGAAGCTTTCTTT.